The rows below give T cell receptor beta chains drawn from one sample of a study of a mutant IDH1 vaccine in newly diagnosed glioma. No antigen is known for these receptors. The assay was immunoSEQ multiplex PCR, and TCRdb's table has in-frame clones only and misses some. The profile covers 35,000 to 45,000 clones, with about 80% appearing a single time and approximately 4.6% taken by the ten largest. The material was PBMCs, obtained from a glioma patient whose treatment included an IDH1 peptide vaccine. These TCRs come from a woman between 50 and 59 years old with glioma. Each CDR3 is given without its conserved first and last residue.

v_gene: TRBV10-3
CDR3aa: AITSKGGGDTQY

v_gene: TRBV6-6
CDR3aa: ASSLPQGSIYGYT

v_gene: TRBV7-2
CDR3aa: ASSFKAGGDVIRSLEQY

v_gene: TRBV27
CDR3aa: ASSLSTGRETQY

v_gene: TRBV30
CDR3aa: AWRDHRGAAYQPQH

v_gene: TRBV6-5
CDR3aa: ASSYQGRTYEQY

v_gene: TRBV7-9
CDR3aa: ASSSRVGSGQF

v_gene: TRBV5-1
CDR3aa: ASSSEMGYEQY

v_gene: TRBV6-6
CDR3aa: ATGGNIYEQY

v_gene: TRBV9
CDR3aa: ASSGTSGGAGSTDTQY

v_gene: TRBV6-6
CDR3aa: ASSYGLAGGLGTQY

v_gene: TRBV9
CDR3aa: ASSPGQGFYEQY

v_gene: TRBV27
CDR3aa: ASSLRGAGWDEQY

v_gene: TRBV19
CDR3aa: ASRRQGAYNEQF

v_gene: TRBV7-2
CDR3aa: ASSLSGSPRAF

v_gene: TRBV6-5
CDR3aa: ASSSGGGRGYT

v_gene: TRBV12-5
CDR3aa: ASGLELASEQY

v_gene: TRBV4-1
CDR3aa: ASSQDVTGRNEKLF

v_gene: TRBV19
CDR3aa: ASSQGTGQSNQPQH

v_gene: TRBV7-9
CDR3aa: ASSLEMGTEAF

v_gene: TRBV19
CDR3aa: ASMGQGIEAF

v_gene: TRBV19
CDR3aa: ASSILGGRTEAF

v_gene: TRBV19
CDR3aa: ASSMVGEGDTQY

v_gene: TRBV28
CDR3aa: ASSFPDTIEAF

v_gene: TRBV7-8
CDR3aa: ASSLGMAQPQH

v_gene: TRBV5-1
CDR3aa: ASSLRQRGSSYEQY